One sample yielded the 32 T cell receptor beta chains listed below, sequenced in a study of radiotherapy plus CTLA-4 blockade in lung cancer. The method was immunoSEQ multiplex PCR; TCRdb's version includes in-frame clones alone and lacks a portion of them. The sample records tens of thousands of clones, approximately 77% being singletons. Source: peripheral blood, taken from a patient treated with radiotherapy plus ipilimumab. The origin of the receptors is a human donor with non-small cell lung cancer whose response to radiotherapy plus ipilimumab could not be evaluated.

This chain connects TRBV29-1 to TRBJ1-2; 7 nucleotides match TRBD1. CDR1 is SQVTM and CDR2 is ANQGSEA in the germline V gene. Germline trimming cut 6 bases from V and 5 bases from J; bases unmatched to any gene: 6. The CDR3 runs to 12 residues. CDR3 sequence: CSVDNRGYGYTF. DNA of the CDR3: TGCAGCGTAGATAACAGGGGATATGGCTACACCTTC.

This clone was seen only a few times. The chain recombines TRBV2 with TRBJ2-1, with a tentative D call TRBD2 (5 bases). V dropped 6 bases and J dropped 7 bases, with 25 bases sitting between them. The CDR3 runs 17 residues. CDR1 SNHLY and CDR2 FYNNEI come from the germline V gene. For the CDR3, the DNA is TGTGCCAGCAGCCTCCCGATAGGGCTAGCTATCTCGAATGAGCAGTTCTTC. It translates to CASSLPIGLAISNEQFF. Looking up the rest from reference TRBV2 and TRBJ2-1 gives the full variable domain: EPEVTQTPSHQVTQMGQEVILRCVPISNHLYFYWYRQILGQKVEFLVSFYNNEISEKSEIFDDQFSVERPDGSNFTLKIRSTKLEDSAMYFCASSLPIGLAISNEQFFGPGTRLTVL.

The CDR3 protein is CASRHRRQGASEKLFF. The CDR3 DNA reads as TGTGCCAGCAGGCACCGGCGACAGGGGGCTAGTGAAAAACTGTTTTTT. This chain links TRBV2 with TRBJ1-4; TRBD1 agrees at 10 bases. The CDR3 runs 16 residues. V trimming: 6 bases; J trimming: 7 bases; junction bases outside the gene matches: 11. The germline V gene encodes CDR1 SNHLY and CDR2 FYNNEI.

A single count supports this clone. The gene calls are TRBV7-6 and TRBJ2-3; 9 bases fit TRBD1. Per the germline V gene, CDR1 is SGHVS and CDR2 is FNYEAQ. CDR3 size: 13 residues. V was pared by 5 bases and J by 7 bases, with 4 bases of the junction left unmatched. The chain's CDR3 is CASSAGQGHTQYF. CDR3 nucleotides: TGTGCCAGCAGCGCTGGACAGGGGCATACGCAGTATTTT.

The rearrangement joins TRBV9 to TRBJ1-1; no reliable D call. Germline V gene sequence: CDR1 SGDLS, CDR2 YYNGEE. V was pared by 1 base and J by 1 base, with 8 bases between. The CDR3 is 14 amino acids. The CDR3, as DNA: TGTGCCAGCAGCGTAAGCACTTCGAACACTGAAGCTTTCTTT. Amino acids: CASSVSTSNTEAFF.

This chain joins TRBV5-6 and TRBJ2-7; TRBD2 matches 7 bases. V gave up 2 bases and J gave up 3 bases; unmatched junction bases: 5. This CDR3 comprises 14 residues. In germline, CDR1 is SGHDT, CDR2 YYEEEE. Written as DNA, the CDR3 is TGTGCCAGCAGCTTAGCTAGCGGAGTCTACGAGCAGTACTTC. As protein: CASSLASGVYEQYF.

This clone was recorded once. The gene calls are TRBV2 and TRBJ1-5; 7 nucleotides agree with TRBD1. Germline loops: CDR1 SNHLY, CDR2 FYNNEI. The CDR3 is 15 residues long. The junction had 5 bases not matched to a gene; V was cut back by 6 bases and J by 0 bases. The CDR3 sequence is CASRTGTVSNQPQHF. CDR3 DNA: TGTGCCAGCAGGACAGGGACAGTTAGCAATCAGCCCCAGCATTTT.

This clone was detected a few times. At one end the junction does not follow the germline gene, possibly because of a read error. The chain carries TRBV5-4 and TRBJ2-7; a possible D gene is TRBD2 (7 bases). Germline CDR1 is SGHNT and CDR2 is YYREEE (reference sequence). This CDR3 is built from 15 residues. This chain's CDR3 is CASSLWEGGSYEQYF. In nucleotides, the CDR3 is TGCGCCAGCAGCTTGTGGGAGGGGGGGTCCTACGAGCAGTACTTC.

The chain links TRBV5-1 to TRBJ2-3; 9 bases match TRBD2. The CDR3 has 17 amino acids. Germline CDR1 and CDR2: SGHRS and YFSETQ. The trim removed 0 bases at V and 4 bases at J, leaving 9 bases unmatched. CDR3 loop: CASSLEVSGSGADTQYF. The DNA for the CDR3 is TGCGCCAGCAGCTTGGAGGTTAGCGGGAGTGGTGCAGATACGCAGTATTTT. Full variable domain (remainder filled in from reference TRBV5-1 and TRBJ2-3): KAGVTQTPRYLIKTRGQQVTLSCSPISGHRSVSWYQQTPGQGLQFLFEYFSETQRNKGNFPGRFSGRQFSNSRSEMNVSTLELGDSALYLCASSLEVSGSGADTQYFGPGTRLTVL.

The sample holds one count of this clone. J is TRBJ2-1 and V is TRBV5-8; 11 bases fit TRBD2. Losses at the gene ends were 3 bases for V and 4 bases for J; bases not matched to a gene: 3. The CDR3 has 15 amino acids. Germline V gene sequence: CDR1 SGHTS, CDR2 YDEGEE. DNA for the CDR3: TGTGCCAGCAGCTACGGGACTAGCGGATACAATGAGCAGTTCTTC. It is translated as CASSYGTSGYNEQFF. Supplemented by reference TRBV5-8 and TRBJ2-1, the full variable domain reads EAGVTQSPTHLIKTRGQQATLRCSPISGHTSVYWYQQALGLGLQFLLWYDEGEERNRGNFPPRFSGRQFPNYSSELNVNALELEDSALYLCASSYGTSGYNEQFFGPGTRLTVL.

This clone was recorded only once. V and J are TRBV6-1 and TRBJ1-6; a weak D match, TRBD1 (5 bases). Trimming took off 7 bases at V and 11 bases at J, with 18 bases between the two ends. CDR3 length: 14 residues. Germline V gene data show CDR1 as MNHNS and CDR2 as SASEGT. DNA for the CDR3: TGTGCCAGCAAGGAGACGGCGGGGCAGGCACCCCTCCACTTT. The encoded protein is CASKETAGQAPLHF.

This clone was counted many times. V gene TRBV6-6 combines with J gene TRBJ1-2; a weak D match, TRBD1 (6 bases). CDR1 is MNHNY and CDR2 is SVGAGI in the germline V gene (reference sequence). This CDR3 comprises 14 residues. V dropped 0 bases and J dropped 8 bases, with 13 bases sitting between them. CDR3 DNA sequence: TGTGCCAGCAGTTACTCGAGGGGGGGCGGCGGCTACACCTTC. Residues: CASSYSRGGGGYTF.

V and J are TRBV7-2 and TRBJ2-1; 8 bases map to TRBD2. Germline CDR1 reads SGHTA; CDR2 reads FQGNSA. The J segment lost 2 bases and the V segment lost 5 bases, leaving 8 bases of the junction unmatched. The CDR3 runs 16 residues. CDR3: CASSLSGVGAYNEQFF. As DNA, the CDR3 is TGTGCCAGCAGCCTTAGCGGGGTGGGAGCCTACAATGAGCAGTTCTTC.

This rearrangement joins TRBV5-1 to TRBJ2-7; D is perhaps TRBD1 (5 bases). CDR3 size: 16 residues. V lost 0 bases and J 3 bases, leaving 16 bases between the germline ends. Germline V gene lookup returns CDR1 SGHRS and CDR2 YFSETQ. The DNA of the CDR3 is TGCGCCAGCAGCTTGGGAAACAATAGGGGCGACTACGAGCAGTACTTC. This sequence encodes CASSLGNNRGDYEQYF.

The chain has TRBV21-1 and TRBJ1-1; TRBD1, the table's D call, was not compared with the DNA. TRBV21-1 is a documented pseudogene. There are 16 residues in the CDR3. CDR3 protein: CASSPEAQGQGPEAFF. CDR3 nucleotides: TGTGCCAGCAGCCCAGAAGCTCAGGGACAGGGCCCTGAAGCTTTCTTT.

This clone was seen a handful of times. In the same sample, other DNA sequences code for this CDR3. The CDR3 nucleotides are TGTGCCAGCAGCCGGGGACTAGCGGGAGGTCGAGAGACCCAGTACTTC. This encodes CASSRGLAGGRETQYF. The chain recombines TRBV7-2 with TRBJ2-5; TRBD2 matches at 15 bases. The germline gives CDR1 SGHTA, CDR2 FQGNSA. The length of the CDR3 is 16 residues. V was clipped by 5 bases and J by 4 bases; unmatched bases: 5.

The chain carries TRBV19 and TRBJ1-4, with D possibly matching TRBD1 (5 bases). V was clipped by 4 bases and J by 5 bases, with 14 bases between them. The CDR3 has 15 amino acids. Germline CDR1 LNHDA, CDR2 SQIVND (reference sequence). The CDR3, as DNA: TGTGCCAGTAGTACCCTACGGGGACTCAATGAAAAACTGTTTTTT. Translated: CASSTLRGLNEKLFF. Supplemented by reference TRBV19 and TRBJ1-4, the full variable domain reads DGGITQSPKYLFRKEGQNVTLSCEQNLNHDAMYWYRQDPGQGLRLIYYSQIVNDFQKGDIAEGYSVSREKKESFPLTVTSAQKNPTAFYLCASSTLRGLNEKLFFGSGTQLSVL.

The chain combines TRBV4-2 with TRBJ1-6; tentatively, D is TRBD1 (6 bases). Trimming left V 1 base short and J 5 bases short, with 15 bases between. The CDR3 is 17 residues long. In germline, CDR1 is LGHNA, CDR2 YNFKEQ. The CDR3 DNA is TGTGCCAGCAGCCAAGTTCAGGGGCGACATAATAATTCACCCCTCCACTTT. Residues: CASSQVQGRHNNSPLHF.

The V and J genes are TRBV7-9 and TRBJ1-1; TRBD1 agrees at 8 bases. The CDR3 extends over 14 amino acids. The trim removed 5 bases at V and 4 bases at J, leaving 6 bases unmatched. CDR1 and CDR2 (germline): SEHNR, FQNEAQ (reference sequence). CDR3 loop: CASSITGGGTEAFF. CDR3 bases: TGTGCCAGCAGCATTACAGGGGGTGGCACTGAAGCTTTCTTT.

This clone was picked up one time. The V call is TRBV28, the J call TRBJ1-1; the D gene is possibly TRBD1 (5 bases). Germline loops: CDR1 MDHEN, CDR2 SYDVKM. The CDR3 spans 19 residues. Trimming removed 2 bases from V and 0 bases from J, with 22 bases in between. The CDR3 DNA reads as TGTGCCAGCAGTTTAGGGAGGGGACCCGTTCGATACGTGAACACTGAAGCTTTCTTT. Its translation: CASSLGRGPVRYVNTEAFF.

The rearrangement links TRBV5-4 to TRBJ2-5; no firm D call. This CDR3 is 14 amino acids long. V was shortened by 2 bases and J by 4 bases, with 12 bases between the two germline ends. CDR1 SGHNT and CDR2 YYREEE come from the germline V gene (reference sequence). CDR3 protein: CASSLFSRRETQYF. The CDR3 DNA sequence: TGTGCCAGCAGCTTATTTTCTAGGCGAGAGACCCAGTACTTC.

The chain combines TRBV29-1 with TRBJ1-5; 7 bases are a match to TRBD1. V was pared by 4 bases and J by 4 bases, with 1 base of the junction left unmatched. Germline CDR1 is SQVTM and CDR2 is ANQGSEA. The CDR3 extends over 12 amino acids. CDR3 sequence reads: CSVGTGNQPQHF. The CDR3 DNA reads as TGCAGCGTTGGGACAGGTAATCAGCCCCAGCATTTT.

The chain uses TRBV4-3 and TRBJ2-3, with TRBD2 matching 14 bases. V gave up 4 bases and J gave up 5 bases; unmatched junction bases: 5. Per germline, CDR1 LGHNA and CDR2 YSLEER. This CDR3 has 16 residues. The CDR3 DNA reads TGCGCCAGCAGCCCCGGGACTAGCGGGAGAGTAGATACGCAGTATTTT. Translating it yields CASSPGTSGRVDTQYF.

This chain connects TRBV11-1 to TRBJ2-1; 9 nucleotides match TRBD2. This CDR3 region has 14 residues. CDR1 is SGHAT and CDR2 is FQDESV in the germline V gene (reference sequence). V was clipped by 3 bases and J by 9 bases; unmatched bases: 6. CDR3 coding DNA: TGTGCCAGCAGCTTCGCCGGACTAGCGTCTGAGCAGTTCTTC. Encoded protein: CASSFAGLASEQFF.

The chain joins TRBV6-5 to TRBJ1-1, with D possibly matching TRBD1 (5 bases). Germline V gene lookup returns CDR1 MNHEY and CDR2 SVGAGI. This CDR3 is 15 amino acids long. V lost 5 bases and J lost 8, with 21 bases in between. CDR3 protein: CASSGQGAGPIEAFF. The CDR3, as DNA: TGTGCCAGCAGTGGACAAGGGGCCGGTCCCATAGAAGCTTTCTTT.

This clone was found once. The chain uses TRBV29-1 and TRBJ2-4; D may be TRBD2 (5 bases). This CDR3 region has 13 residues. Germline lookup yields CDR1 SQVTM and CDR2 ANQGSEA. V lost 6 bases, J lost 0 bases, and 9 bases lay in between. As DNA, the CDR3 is TGCAGCGTGGAGGATTTAGCCAAAAACATTCAGTACTTC. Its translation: CSVEDLAKNIQYF.

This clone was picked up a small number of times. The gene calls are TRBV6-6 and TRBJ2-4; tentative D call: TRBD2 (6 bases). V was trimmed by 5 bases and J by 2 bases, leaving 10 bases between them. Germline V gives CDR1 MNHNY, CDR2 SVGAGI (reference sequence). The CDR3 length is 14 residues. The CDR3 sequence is CASSKDYTKNIQYF. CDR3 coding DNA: TGTGCCAGCAGTAAGGACTATACCAAAAACATTCAGTACTTC.

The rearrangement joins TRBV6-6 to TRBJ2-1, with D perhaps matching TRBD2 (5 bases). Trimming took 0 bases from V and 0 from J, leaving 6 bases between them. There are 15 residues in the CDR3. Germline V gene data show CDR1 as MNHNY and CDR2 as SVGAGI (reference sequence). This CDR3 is CASSYSGSSYNEQFF. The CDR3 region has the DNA TGTGCCAGCAGTTACTCGGGGAGCTCCTACAATGAGCAGTTCTTC.

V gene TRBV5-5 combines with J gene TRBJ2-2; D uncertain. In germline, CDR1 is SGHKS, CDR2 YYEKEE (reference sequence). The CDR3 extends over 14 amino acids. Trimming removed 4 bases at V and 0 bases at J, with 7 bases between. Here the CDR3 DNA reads TGTGCCAGCAGCCCCCGGGCGAACACCGGGGAGCTGTTTTTT. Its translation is CASSPRANTGELFF.

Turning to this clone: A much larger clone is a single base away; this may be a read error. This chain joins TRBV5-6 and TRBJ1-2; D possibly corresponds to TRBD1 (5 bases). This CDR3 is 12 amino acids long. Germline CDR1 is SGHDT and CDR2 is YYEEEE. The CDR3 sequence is CASSAWGGSYAF. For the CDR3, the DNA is TGTGCCAGCAGCGCTTGGGGGGGGAGCTACGCCTTC.

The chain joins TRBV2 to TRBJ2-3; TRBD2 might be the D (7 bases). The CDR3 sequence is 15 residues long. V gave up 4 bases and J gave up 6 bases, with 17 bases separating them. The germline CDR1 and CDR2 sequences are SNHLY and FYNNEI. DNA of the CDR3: TGTGCCAGCAGTGTTGGCGGGGGCTATGTTGATACGCAGTATTTT. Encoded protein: CASSVGGGYVDTQYF.

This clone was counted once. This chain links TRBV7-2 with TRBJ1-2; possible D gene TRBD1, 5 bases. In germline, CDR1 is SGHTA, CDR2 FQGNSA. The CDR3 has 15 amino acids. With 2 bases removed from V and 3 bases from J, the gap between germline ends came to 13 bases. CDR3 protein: CASSLPYGGDYGYTF. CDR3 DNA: TGTGCCAGCAGCTTACCGTACGGGGGGGACTATGGCTACACCTTC. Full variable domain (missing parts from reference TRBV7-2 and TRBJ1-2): GAGVSQSPSNKVTEKGKDVELRCDPISGHTALYWYRQSLGQGLEFLIYFQGNSAPDKSGLPSDRFSAERTGGSVSTLTIQRTQQEDSAVYLCASSLPYGGDYGYTFGSGTRLTVV.